These 9 T cell receptor beta chains share one sample of origin, sequenced in a study of blood T cell repertoires in COVID-19. The protocol was immunoSEQ multiplex PCR, while the TCRdb copy is restricted to in-frame clones and leaves out a portion. The sample includes approximately 180,000 clones, roughly 79% seen only once; the top ten take 10% to 15%. The material sequenced was peripheral blood. These receptor sequences come from a woman aged 80 or over with COVID-19, enrolled during active disease.

The chain employs TRBV5-4 and TRBJ1-2; 7 bases agree with TRBD1. Germline V gives CDR1 SGHNT, CDR2 YYREEE (reference sequence). The V segment lost 0 bases and the J segment 0 bases; nucleotides outside the gene matches: 8. The CDR3 has 17 amino acids. In DNA form, the CDR3 reads TGTGCCAGCAGCTTGGCCAGGGGGGCATCATCTAACTATGGCTACACCTTC. Protein sequence: CASSLARGASSNYGYTF.

CDR3 protein: CASSLALGGSYNEQFF. In DNA form, the CDR3 reads TGTGCCAGCAGCTTAGCGTTGGGGGGCTCCTACAATGAGCAGTTCTTC. The chain joins TRBV7-9 to TRBJ2-1, with a tentative D call TRBD2 (6 bases). Germline V gene lookup returns CDR1 SEHNR and CDR2 FQNEAQ (reference sequence). The CDR3 is 16 residues long. V shed 0 bases and J shed 0 bases, with 9 bases lying between them. The full variable domain, with the rest looked up from reference TRBV7-9 and TRBJ2-1, is DTGVSQNPRHKITKRGQNVTFRCDPISEHNRLYWYRQTLGQGPEFLTYFQNEAQLEKSRLLSDRFSAERPKGSFSTLEIQRTEQGDSAMYLCASSLALGGSYNEQFFGPGTRLTVL.

V usage is TRBV11-1 and J usage is TRBJ2-2; 8 bases are a match to TRBD1. The CDR3 covers 14 residues. Germline loops: CDR1 SGHAT, CDR2 FQDESV (reference sequence). V lost 2 bases, J lost 6 bases, and 2 bases stayed unmatched. CDR3 loop: CASSLRTGPGELFF. In DNA form, the CDR3 reads TGTGCCAGCAGCTTAAGGACAGGGCCCGGGGAGCTGTTTTTT. The whole variable domain, filled in from reference TRBV11-1 and TRBJ2-2, reads EAEVAQSPRYKITEKSQAVAFWCDPISGHATLYWYRQILGQGPELLVQFQDESVVDDSQLPKDRFSAERLKGVDSTLKIQPAELGDSAMYLCASSLRTGPGELFFGEGSRLTVL.

V usage is TRBV19 and J usage is TRBJ2-5, with D possibly matching TRBD1 (5 bases). The CDR3 sequence is 14 residues long. Trimming took 5 bases from V and 5 from J, leaving 15 bases between them. Per the germline V gene, CDR1 is LNHDA and CDR2 is SQIVND (reference sequence). CDR3 region: CASSRQGIGETQYF. The CDR3 coding sequence is TGTGCCAGTAGTCGGCAGGGAATTGGGGAGACCCAGTACTTC.

The chain uses TRBV10-3 and TRBJ1-2, with unresolved D. The V end lost 2 bases, the J end lost 5 bases, and 6 bases lay between the germline ends. CDR3 size: 12 residues. Germline CDR1 reads ENHRY; CDR2 reads SYGVKD. CDR3 sequence: CAISETDYGYTF. The CDR3 nucleotides are TGTGCCATCAGTGAGACAGATTATGGCTACACCTTC.

The J gene is TRBJ1-1, the V gene TRBV3-1 (or the pseudogene TRBV3-2); D is uncertain. Germline V CDR1 and CDR2: LGHDT, YNNKEL (reference sequence). CDR3 size: 15 residues. Trimming left V 4 bases short and J 1 base short, with 13 bases between. Here the CDR3 reads CASSPWQIKNTEAFF. CDR3 sequence (DNA): TGTGCCAGCAGCCCTTGGCAGATAAAGAACACTGAAGCTTTCTTT.

The rearrangement joins TRBV27 to TRBJ2-1; possibly TRBD2 for D (5 bases). CDR1 is MNHEY, CDR2 SMNVEV, per germline (reference sequence). This CDR3 spans 14 amino acids. The V and J ends lost 6 bases and 0 bases respectively, with 9 bases between them. As DNA, the CDR3 is TGTGCCAGCAGAGAGCGGTCCTCCTACAATGAGCAGTTCTTC. Translated, it gives CASRERSSYNEQFF.

The chain recombines TRBV18 with TRBJ2-3; 7 positions agree with TRBD2. V was pared by 2 bases and J by 1 base, with 6 bases of the junction left unmatched. Germline CDR1 KGHSH, CDR2 LQKENI. There are 16 residues in the CDR3. As DNA, the CDR3 is TGTGCCAGCTCACCAGGGAGGGTCGAGGGCACAGATACGCAGTATTTT. Its protein is CASSPGRVEGTDTQYF. The whole variable domain, remainder taken from reference TRBV18 and TRBJ2-3, is NAGVMQNPRHLVRRRGQEARLRCSPMKGHSHVYWYRQLPEEGLKFMVYLQKENIIDESGMPKERFSAEFPKEGPSILRIQQVVRGDSAAYFCASSPGRVEGTDTQYFGPGTRLTVL.

The gene calls are TRBV19 and TRBJ2-5, with D unresolved. The CDR3 is 11 amino acids. CDR1 and CDR2 (germline): LNHDA, SQIVND (reference sequence). Between the trimmed V and J ends, which lost 5 bases and 9 bases, there was a span of 10 bases. CDR3 bases: TGTGCCAGTAGTTCGGCCCGGGCCCAGTACTTC. It yields the protein CASSSARAQYF.